This T cell receptor (beta chain) was captured in a study of blood T cell repertoires in COVID-19 (dated by TCRdb to the early 2020s). Notes on the research overall: Samples from collaborators originated in the United States, Italy and Spain and spanned both the acute and convalescent phases of COVID-19. The material from the prospective study consisted of cDNA or gDNA derived from T cells, B-cell-depleted T cells, or PBMCs. Subjects who had been exposed to COVID-19, were actively infected with it, or had recovered from it provided the deeply sampled blood TCRbeta repertoires that made up the dataset. The repertoires were released in a freely available public database meant as a resource for research on the immune response to SARS-CoV-2. Samples were obtained from the ongoing ImmuneRACE study (first 160 participants) and from approximately 1,200 subjects provided by 6 global collaborators. Nearly every sample came with metadata listing a de-identified subject ID, COVID-19 status, age in years and sex. Where HLA class I and class II types were available, the types were taken from metadata supplied by the sample provider, not from assay-based typing. Findings and caveats that apply to the study as a whole: The quantity of clinical and demographic metadata differed by source and by participant and was supplied without curation.

The immunoSEQ Assay, a bias-controlled multiplex PCR, was used to amplify TCRbeta CDR3 regions from genomic DNA. The paper's processing steps were these. Within the assay, amplification of reference gene primers was used to estimate how many nucleated cells each sample contained. To quantify the absolute abundance of each unique TCRbeta CDR3 rearrangement, sequence reads were collapsed and filtered. For each sample, productive Simpson clonality was calculated as the square root of Simpson's diversity index over productive rearrangements. TCRdb carries this immuneACCESS record with in-frame sequences only. Its versions omit some clonotypes, under half of them owing to an unresolved V gene in the studies checked, with the rest unexplained. The V and J calls and clone size come from that table; D and trimming were worked out from the DNA. For this sample there are 170,000 or so clones; approximately 81% appear just once. The ten largest make up 13% to 15% of the sample.

Turning to this clone: The antigen it recognizes is unknown. No much larger clone exists at a distance of one base, and base qualities are not known.

Including the terminal cysteine and phenylalanine, the CDR3 comprises 12 residues. Only the CDR3 part of the read is kept: 36 bases, read in frame from the first base. Trimming takes 6 bases from V and 6 bases from J, and the germline ends sit 11 bases apart. CDR1 MNHNY and CDR2 SVGAGI were looked up in the germline V gene (reference sequence). The collaborating institutions used their own protocols to collect whole blood in K2EDTA tubes. For TCRbeta analysis, collaborators shipped samples as frozen whole blood, isolated PBMCs, or DNA extracted from either of those sample types. The sequence derives from a man younger than 35 with active or convalescent COVID-19. Sequencing was performed on peripheral blood. The V and J segments used are TRBV6-6 and TRBJ1-1; the D segment cannot be called with confidence. Read as DNA, the sequence is TGTGCCAGCAGGCGGGGAGAATCTGAAGCTTTCTTT. Its amino acids are CASRRGESEAFF.